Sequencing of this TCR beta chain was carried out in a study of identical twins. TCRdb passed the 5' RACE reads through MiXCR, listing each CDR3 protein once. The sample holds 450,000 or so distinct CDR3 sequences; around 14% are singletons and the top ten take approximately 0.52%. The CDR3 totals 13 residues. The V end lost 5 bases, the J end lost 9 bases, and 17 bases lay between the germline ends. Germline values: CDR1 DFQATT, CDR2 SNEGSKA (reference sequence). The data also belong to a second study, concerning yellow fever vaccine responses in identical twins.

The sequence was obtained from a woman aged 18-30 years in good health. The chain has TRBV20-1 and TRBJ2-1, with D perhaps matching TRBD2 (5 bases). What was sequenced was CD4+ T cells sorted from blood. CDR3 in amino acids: CSAASRIFGEQFF. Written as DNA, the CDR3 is TGCAGTGCTGCTAGCAGGATTTTCGGTGAGCAGTTCTTC.